These 31 T cell receptor beta chains were all obtained from the same sample, sequenced in a study of T cell repertoires in cytomegalovirus infection. Their recognized antigens are unknown. A single record per CDR3 protein comes from TCRdb applying MiXCR to the reads. The sample holds around 800,000 distinct CDR3 sequences, about 33% seen once. Here the sequenced sample was cultured CD8+ T cells from PBMCs, taken from culture after CMV antigen stimulation. Receptor source: a human donor in good health (CMV status not recorded). Some clones in this sample may be carry-over from other donors' samples.

In this sample, this clonotype turned up a few times. The chain combines TRBV27 with TRBJ1-5, with 9 bases fitting TRBD1. Germline V lookup: CDR1 MNHEY, CDR2 SMNVEV (reference sequence). The ends lost 6 bases at V and 9 bases at J; junction bases unmatched: 9. The CDR3 has 14 residues. The chain's CDR3 is CASSPGTGKGPQHF. As DNA, the CDR3 is TGTGCCAGCAGCCCCGGGACAGGGAAAGGGCCCCAGCATTTT.

The chain employs TRBV3-1 and TRBJ2-5; TRBD1 matches at 12 bases. The germline V gene encodes CDR1 LGHDT and CDR2 YNNKEL (reference sequence). Trimming at V came to 2 bases and at J to 4 bases, leaving 8 bases not matched to a gene. The length of the CDR3 is 17 residues. The CDR3: CASSQLTGTGGRETQYF. As DNA, the CDR3 is TGTGCCAGCAGCCAACTCACCGGGACAGGGGGCCGAGAGACCCAGTACTTC.

CDR3 bases: TGTGCCAGCAGTTGGTCTGGTAGCGGGGATGAGCAGTTCTTC. Translation: CASSWSGSGDEQFF. The V gene is TRBV6-2 or TRBV6-3, the J gene TRBJ2-1; TRBD2 matches at 8 bases. Germline lookup yields CDR1 MNHEY and CDR2 SVGEGT. J was trimmed by 8 bases and V by 4 bases; bases with no gene match: 7. This CDR3 contains 14 residues.

The genes are TRBV7-8 and TRBJ1-2, with unresolved D. V lost 1 base and J 4 bases, leaving 7 bases between the germline ends. This CDR3 is 13 amino acids long. Germline V gene data show CDR1 as SGHVS and CDR2 as FQNEAQ. The CDR3 sequence is CASSLGSFYGYTF. In DNA, the CDR3 is TGTGCCAGCAGCTTAGGGTCCTTCTATGGCTACACCTTC. Full variable domain (remainder filled in from reference TRBV7-8 and TRBJ1-2): GAGVSQSPRYKVAKRGQDVALRCDPISGHVSLFWYQQALGQGPEFLTYFQNEAQLDKSGLPSDRFFAERPEGSVSTLKIQRTQQEDSAVYLCASSLGSFYGYTFGSGTRLTVV.

This chain connects TRBV7-9 to TRBJ2-1, with 7 bases that match TRBD2. With V trimmed by 1 base and J by 8 bases, 2 bases remained unmatched. The CDR3 is 13 amino acids. The germline CDR1 and CDR2 sequences are SEHNR and FQNEAQ (reference sequence). CDR3 bases: TGTGCCAGCAGCTTAGTTGCGGGGGATGAGCAGTTCTTC. Amino acid sequence: CASSLVAGDEQFF.

This clonotype was counted between two and nine times. Compared with germline, one end of the junction differs, possibly owing to a read error. The V call is TRBV14, the J call TRBJ2-5, with 7 nucleotides matching TRBD2. CDR3 size: 14 residues. CDR1 and CDR2 from the germline V gene are SGHDN and FVKESK. The CDR3 loop reads CASRQDGGGGTQYF. In DNA, the CDR3 is TGTGCCAGCAGGCAAGATGGCGGGGGAGGAACCCAGTACTTC.

A note on this clonotype: An end of the junction differs from the germline gene, which may be a read error. The chain uses TRBV6-2 or TRBV6-3 and TRBJ1-2, with 8 bases aligning to TRBD1. The CDR3 runs to 16 residues. Germline CDR1 reads MNHEY; CDR2 reads SVGEGT. Here the CDR3 DNA reads TGTGCCAACAGTTACCGGGGGACAGGCTCCGGCTATGGCTACACCTTC. Translated, it gives CANSYRGTGSGYGYTF.

This clonotype has only one observation. The genes are TRBV5-5 and TRBJ2-7, with 8 bases fitting TRBD1. Germline CDR1 is SGHKS and CDR2 is YYEKEE (reference sequence). J gave up 2 bases and V 1 base, and 11 bases lay outside the gene matches. The length of the CDR3 is 17 residues. The CDR3 loop is CASSLFVGDRWAYEQYV. In DNA form, the CDR3 reads TGTGCCAGCAGCTTGTTTGTTGGGGACAGGTGGGCCTACGAGCAGTACGTC.

The chain carries TRBV10-3 and TRBJ2-2, with D hard to call. The V and J ends lost 3 bases and 5 bases respectively, with 19 bases between them. The CDR3 runs 17 residues. Germline V lookup: CDR1 ENHRY, CDR2 SYGVKD. The CDR3, as DNA: TGTGCCATCAGTGAAGGGCAGCCTGACCAAGGGACCGGGGAGCTGTTTTTT. Its translation: CAISEGQPDQGTGELFF.

The V call is TRBV6-5, the J call TRBJ2-5, with D perhaps matching TRBD2 (6 bases). Per germline, CDR1 MNHEY and CDR2 SVGAGI. This CDR3 has 17 amino acids. Trimming cost V 0 bases and J 4 bases, with 18 bases left between them. The CDR3: CASSYSFFGGQGETQYF. Written as DNA, the CDR3 is TGTGCCAGCAGTTACTCGTTTTTCGGAGGGCAGGGAGAGACCCAGTACTTC.

This clonotype was seen more than once but under ten times. This chain uses TRBV12-3 or TRBV12-4 with TRBJ1-4; 8 bases are a match to TRBD1. This CDR3 comprises 15 residues. Losses at the gene ends were 4 bases for V and 5 bases for J; bases not matched to a gene: 6. CDR3: CASSSSGGANEKLFF. Written as DNA, the CDR3 is TGTGCCAGCAGTTCTTCAGGGGGCGCGAATGAAAAACTGTTTTTT.

This clonotype was detected a few times. One end of the junction fails to match germline, which may point to a read error. The CDR3 protein is CSARDSLEGDF. The CDR3 DNA sequence: TGCAGTGCTAGAGATAGTCTCGAGGGGGACTTC. The chain has TRBV20-1 and TRBJ2-5; tentatively, D is TRBD1 (6 bases). Germline CDR1 reads DFQATT; CDR2 reads SNEGSKA (reference sequence). The CDR3 totals 11 residues.

A few counts support this clonotype. The chain recombines TRBV7-9 with TRBJ1-1; D gene unclear. Germline V CDR1 and CDR2: SEHNR, FQNEAQ (reference sequence). This CDR3 is built from 15 residues. Trimming left V 3 bases short and J 0 bases short, with 11 bases between. CDR3 amino acids: CASSFGYAMNTEAFF. The CDR3 DNA sequence: TGTGCCAGCAGCTTTGGGTACGCGATGAACACTGAAGCTTTCTTT.

The J gene is TRBJ1-4, the V gene TRBV28; D is ambiguous. Per the germline V gene, CDR1 is MDHEN and CDR2 is SYDVKM. The CDR3 runs to 13 residues. Between the trimmed V and J ends, which lost 3 bases and 7 bases, there was a span of 9 bases. The DNA for the CDR3 is TGTGCCAGCAGTTTCCAAAGTAGTGAAAAACTGTTTTTT. It yields the protein CASSFQSSEKLFF.

The chain joins TRBV7-6 to TRBJ2-2, with TRBD1 matching over 7 bases. The germline V gene encodes CDR1 SGHVS and CDR2 FNYEAQ. The CDR3 spans 13 residues. The trim removed 6 bases at V and 10 bases at J, leaving 8 bases unmatched. The CDR3 nucleotides are TGTGCCAGCAGGGATACAGGGGCCGTGGAGCTGTTTTTT. This codes for CASRDTGAVELFF.

This clonotype has just a few counts. The chain recombines TRBV7-9 with TRBJ2-1; 7 positions agree with TRBD1. The CDR3 extends over 15 amino acids. V dropped 6 bases and J dropped 6; count of bases not matched to a gene: 11. Looked up from germline, CDR1 is SEHNR and CDR2 is FQNEAQ (reference sequence). For the CDR3, the DNA is TGTGCCAGCAGTTCCACTCACAGGGGTGGCAATGAGCAGTTCTTC. Its translation: CASSSTHRGGNEQFF.

This clonotype occurred many times. This sequence joins TRBV7-3 and TRBJ1-2; tentative D call: TRBD1 (5 bases). The CDR3 consists of 15 residues. The V gene's germline CDR1 is SGHTA and CDR2 FQGTGA. The V and J ends lost 4 bases and 2 bases respectively, with 14 bases between them. The CDR3 sequence: CASSSGAGPNYGYTF. For the CDR3, the DNA is TGTGCCAGCAGCTCCGGGGCAGGACCGAACTATGGCTACACCTTC.

This clonotype appeared once. The CDR3 DNA is TGCGCCAGCAGCCAAGATGAGGGCGGGGTAGACAATGAGCAGTTCTTC. This codes for CASSQDEGGVDNEQFF. This chain connects TRBV4-1 to TRBJ2-1; maybe TRBD2 (6 bases). CDR3 length: 16 amino acids. The ends were cut back, 0 bases at V and 5 bases at J, with 14 bases in the middle. Germline CDR1 is MGHRA and CDR2 is YSYEKL.

This clonotype was seen a few times. The rearrangement links TRBV7-6 to TRBJ1-1; D perhaps matches TRBD1 (6 bases). The length of the CDR3 is 14 residues. Germline values: CDR1 SGHVS, CDR2 FNYEAQ. V was pared by 2 bases and J by 3 bases, with 10 bases between. CDR3 residues: CASSLNRVHTEAFF. The CDR3 bases are TGTGCCAGCAGCTTAAACAGGGTCCACACTGAAGCTTTCTTT. Based on the CDR3 plus reference TRBV7-6 and TRBJ1-1, the full variable domain is GAGVSQSPRYKVTKRGQDVALRCDPISGHVSLYWYRQALGQGPEFLTYFNYEAQQDKSGLPNDRFSAERPEGSISTLTIQRTEQRDSAMYRCASSLNRVHTEAFFGQGTRLTVV.

This chain links TRBV27 with TRBJ1-4; 7 bases fit TRBD1. V was pared by 6 bases and J by 3 bases, with 7 bases of the junction left unmatched. This CDR3 is 15 amino acids long. CDR1 MNHEY and CDR2 SMNVEV come from the germline V gene (reference sequence). CDR3 sequence reads: CASSFTDRANEKLFF. CDR3 sequence (DNA): TGTGCCAGCAGCTTTACCGACAGGGCTAATGAAAAACTGTTTTTT.

The rearrangement uses TRBV7-3 and TRBJ2-3, with D maybe TRBD1 (6 bases). The V and J ends lost 1 base and 7 bases respectively, with 15 bases between them. CDR3 length: 15 amino acids. CDR1 and CDR2 (germline): SGHTA, FQGTGA. The CDR3 reads CASSLIFRQDHTQYF. In DNA, the CDR3 is TGTGCCAGCAGCTTAATTTTCCGACAGGACCATACGCAGTATTTT.

Comment on this clonotype: A clone one base away is much larger, so this may be a read error. The chain joins TRBV7-6 to TRBJ2-1; tentatively, D is TRBD2 (5 bases). CDR3 length: 13 residues. From germline, CDR1 is SGHVS and CDR2 FNYEAQ. CDR3 sequence (DNA): TGTGTCAGCAAAAGGGCTAGCTCCCATGAGCAGTTCTTC. Its translation: CVSKRASSHEQFF.

The J gene is TRBJ2-1, the V gene TRBV2; D gene ambiguous. The V end was cut by 9 bases, the J end by 1 base, with 7 bases between. The CDR3 spans 12 residues. Germline V CDR1 and CDR2: SNHLY, FYNNEI. CDR3 residues: CASLPSYNEQFF. The CDR3, as DNA: TGTGCCAGTTTACCTTCCTACAATGAGCAGTTCTTC.

This clonotype was seen a handful of times. The V and J genes are TRBV7-9 and TRBJ1-2, with 12 positions matching TRBD1. The ends lost 5 bases at V and 4 bases at J; junction bases unmatched: 11. The V gene's germline CDR1 is SEHNR and CDR2 FQNEAQ (reference sequence). The CDR3 covers 17 residues. CDR3 coding DNA: TGTGCCAGCAGCGCGGGACAGGGGGCGGAAGTTGTCTATGGCTACACCTTC. It specifies CASSAGQGAEVVYGYTF.

In this sample, this clonotype turned up many times. The CDR3 loop is CASSSTLAGGPTGELFF. The CDR3 nucleotides read TGTGCCAGCAGCTCAACACTAGCGGGGGGGCCCACCGGGGAGCTGTTTTTT. The rearrangement links TRBV7-2 to TRBJ2-2, with 13 bases that match TRBD2. CDR1 SGHTA and CDR2 FQGNSA come from the germline V gene. V dropped 4 bases and J dropped 4; count of bases not matched to a gene: 6. The CDR3 sequence is 17 residues long.

A note on this clonotype: One end of the junction is discordant with germline, which a read error may explain. V and J are TRBV7-4 and TRBJ1-1, with D possibly TRBD1 on 6 matching bases. The CDR3 runs 14 residues. Germline CDR1 reads SGHVT; CDR2 reads SQSDAQ. The CDR3 sequence: CVSSWTVGNTEAFF. The CDR3 coding sequence is TGTGTCAGCAGCTGGACAGTGGGGAACACTGAAGCTTTCTTT. The entire variable domain, with the rest obtained from reference TRBV7-4 and TRBJ1-1, is as follows: GAGVSQSPRYKVAKRGRDVALRCDSISGHVTLYWYRQTLGQGSEVLTYSQSDAQRDKSGRPSGRFSAERPERSVSTLKIQRTEQGDSAVYLCVSSWTVGNTEAFFGQGTRLTVV.

This clonotype was detected only a few times. The rearrangement joins TRBV7-2 to TRBJ2-2; no clear D gene. This CDR3 contains 12 residues. CDR1 and CDR2 from the germline V gene are SGHTA and FQGNSA. With 5 bases removed from V and 7 bases from J, the gap between germline ends came to 8 bases. The CDR3 region has the DNA TGTGCCAGCAGCCTTGTCTTCGGGGAGCTGTTTTTT. Protein: CASSLVFGELFF.

This clonotype has more than one count but fewer than ten. The rearrangement uses TRBV25-1 and TRBJ2-3; tentative D call: TRBD1 (6 bases). CDR3 length equals 14 residues. V lost 3 bases to trimming and J lost 3 bases, with 10 bases between them. The V gene's germline CDR1 is MGHDK and CDR2 SYGVNS. The CDR3 region has the DNA TGTGCCAGCAGTGACGTGGGGGCGACAGATACGCAGTATTTT. It codes for CASSDVGATDTQYF.

This clonotype was seen more than once but under ten times. V and J are TRBV12-3 or TRBV12-4 and TRBJ2-4, with D hard to call. With 5 bases removed from V and 3 bases from J, the gap between germline ends came to 11 bases. This CDR3 comprises 14 residues. The CDR3 reads CASSAPSHKNIQYF. The CDR3 region has the DNA TGTGCCAGCAGTGCCCCGAGCCACAAAAACATTCAGTACTTC.

As to this clonotype: Relative to the germline gene, one junction end is altered; a read error may explain this. The V and J genes are TRBV12-3 or TRBV12-4 and TRBJ2-7, with D perhaps given as TRBD1 or TRBD2 (5 bases each). The CDR3 covers 13 residues. CDR3 in DNA: TGTGCCAGCAGTTTTGGTGGGACCTACGAGCAGTGCTTC. Translation: CASSFGGTYEQCF.

This clonotype was recorded a few times. This chain connects TRBV6-8 to TRBJ2-6; TRBD2 aligns across 7 bases. The CDR3 is made up of 17 amino acids. Trimming at V came to 0 bases and at J to 2 bases, leaving 4 bases not matched to a gene. Germline values: CDR1 MNHGY, CDR2 SAAAGT. CDR3 nucleotides: TGTGCCAGCAGTTACTCGGGGGGGGGTACTGGGGCCAACGTCCTGACTTTC. It codes for CASSYSGGGTGANVLTF.